This T cell receptor beta chain was documented in a study of blood T cell repertoires in COVID-19. Study in general: Samples taken during acute and convalescent COVID-19 were collected in the United States, Italy and Spain. T cells, B-cell-depleted T cells, or PBMCs provided the cDNA or gDNA that served as material.

V trimming: 4 bases; J trimming: 8 bases; junction bases outside the gene matches: 17. Germline V gene lookup returns CDR1 MDHEN and CDR2 SYDVKM. The CDR3 sequence is 16 residues long. Methods used by the authors: Amplification with reference gene primers provided the estimates of nucleated cell counts. The data were produced by immunoSEQ multiplex PCR, yet TCRdb's version contains in-frame clones alone and is incomplete. V and J calls and clone size are those listed in that table; D and trimming were worked out from the DNA. The data show approximately 390,000 clones, roughly 90% seen once. The V call is TRBV28, the J call TRBJ2-7, with 7 bases aligning to TRBD2. The sequenced material came from peripheral blood. The receptor's source is a man aged 18 to 30 with active or convalescent COVID-19. The CDR3 DNA reads as TGTGCCAGCAGTTCCGCTTCCCCCGGGGAGGGAGGGAAGCAGTACTTC. Translated, it gives CASSSASPGEGGKQYF.